The T cell receptor beta chain described here comes from a study of beta chain features in type 1 diabetes. On this clone: Its antigen is not known.

The investigators reverse transcribed all of the isolated RNA, so they sequenced expressed TCRB transcripts. Generated by immunoSEQ multiplex PCR, the TCRdb table keeps only in-frame clones and is missing some. This sample has 9,000 or so clones; around three quarters occur once, and the top ten carry around 1.5%. This CDR3 has 14 residues. V shed 6 bases and J 2 bases; nucleotides not matched to a gene: 6. Germline-derived CDR1 and CDR2 are MNHEY and SVGAGI. Study-wide points: Across patients, naive, central memory and Treg TCRB repertoires exhibited apparently greater similarity than was observed across healthy donors. All four CD4+ subsets of Type 1 diabetes patients contained TCRB CDR3s that were moderately but significantly shorter.

This receptor was obtained from a woman aged 18-30 years in good health. Sequenced sample: Tregs from blood. This chain links TRBV6-5 with TRBJ1-1; 7 bases agree with TRBD1. The CDR3 reads CASRSGQPNTEAFF. The CDR3 DNA reads as TGTGCCAGCAGATCGGGACAGCCTAACACTGAAGCTTTCTTT.